These 10 T cell receptor beta chains came from one sample sequenced in a study of T-cell reconstitution after alpha-beta-depleted transplantation in children. Preparation of the TCRbeta library involved a method that used unique molecular identifiers. A single record per CDR3 protein comes from TCRdb applying MiXCR to the PCR reads. The sample lists a few hundred thousand distinct CDR3 sequences, over 20% seen once, with 3.8% in the top ten. This specimen was PBMCs from the stem cell graft donor, taken from the stem cell graft. These receptors were obtained from a human donor who donated a stem cell graft to a child with acute myeloid leukemia.

This clonotype was detected ten times or more. The chain couples TRBV20-1 to TRBJ2-7, with TRBD1 matching over 12 bases. CDR1 DFQATT and CDR2 SNEGSKA come from the germline V gene (reference sequence). With V trimmed by 3 bases and J by 6 bases, 3 bases remained unmatched. CDR3 length equals 13 residues. The CDR3 protein is CSASGTGGTEQYF. The CDR3 DNA is TGCAGTGCTAGCGGGACAGGGGGCACCGAGCAGTACTTC.

This clonotype has a handful of counts. A read error may explain this, as a much larger clone is one base away. The chain uses TRBV7-9 and TRBJ2-3, with no clear D. The CDR3 has 11 residues. The germline V gene encodes CDR1 SEHNR and CDR2 FQNEAQ (reference sequence). The ends were cut back, 5 bases at V and 6 bases at J, with 6 bases in the middle. Written as DNA, the CDR3 is TGTGCCAGCAGCGCCCGGGATACGCAGTATTTT. Translating gives CASSARDTQYF.

V gene TRBV5-6 combines with J gene TRBJ2-4, with D uncertain. CDR1 is SGHDT and CDR2 is YYEEEE in the germline V gene. The CDR3 runs 14 residues. V lost 4 bases and J 3 bases, leaving 11 bases between the germline ends. CDR3 DNA: TGTGCCAGCAGCCCTTGGCAGGTCAAAAACATTCAGTACTTC. Its protein product is CASSPWQVKNIQYF. The whole variable domain, remainder taken from reference TRBV5-6 and TRBJ2-4, is DAGVTQSPTHLIKTRGQQVTLRCSPKSGHDTVSWYQQALGQGPQFIFQYYEEEERQRGNFPDRFSGHQFPNYSSELNVNALLLGDSALYLCASSPWQVKNIQYFGAGTRLSVL.

The sample holds a few counts of this clonotype. The chain employs TRBV5-1 and TRBJ2-1; D perhaps matches TRBD1 (6 bases). Trimming shortened V by 4 bases and J by 7 bases, and 21 bases separated the two germline ends. This CDR3 has 16 amino acids. The germline V gene has CDR1 SGHRS and CDR2 YFSETQ. The CDR3 bases are TGCGCCAGCAGCCCGGATGTAGGTGGGGGCTTTAATGAGCAGTTCTTC. It is translated as CASSPDVGGGFNEQFF.

The V and J genes are TRBV25-1 and TRBJ1-5; the D gene is possibly TRBD1 (5 bases). Germline V gives CDR1 MGHDK, CDR2 SYGVNS. The CDR3 runs to 15 residues. V was clipped by 0 bases and J by 5 bases, with 11 bases between them. As DNA, the CDR3 is TGTGCCAGCAGTGAATATGGGGGAGGGGATCAGCCCCAGCATTTT. This translates into CASSEYGGGDQPQHF.

This clonotype was seen more than once but under ten times. This chain joins TRBV24-1 and TRBJ2-2, with TRBD1 identical over 9 bases. V gave up 4 bases and J gave up 3 bases; unmatched junction bases: 8. This CDR3 spans 17 amino acids. Germline V gene data show CDR1 as KGHDR and CDR2 as SFDVKD. The CDR3 bases are TGTGCCACCAGTGACGGGTCGGACAGGGGATACACCGGGGAGCTGTTTTTT. Its translation is CATSDGSDRGYTGELFF.

This clonotype was seen many times. The final CDR3 position lacks the conserved phenylalanine or tryptophan, pointing to a likely read error. This sequence joins TRBV20-1 and TRBJ2-7; TRBD2 matches at 15 bases. Germline V gives CDR1 DFQATT, CDR2 SNEGSKA (reference sequence). Trimming removed 6 bases from V and 0 bases from J; junction bases left unmatched: 6. The CDR3 is made up of 16 amino acids. The CDR3 DNA is TGCAGTGCGAGGACTAGCGGGAGGGTCCTCTCCTACGAGCAGTACTAC. Its protein product is CSARTSGRVLSYEQYY.

This rearrangement joins TRBV20-1 to TRBJ2-7; 9 bases fit TRBD1. The V and J ends lost 1 base and 4 bases, in that order; junction bases with no gene match: 8. This CDR3 comprises 15 residues. Germline values: CDR1 DFQATT, CDR2 SNEGSKA (reference sequence). CDR3 amino acids: CSARVPGTGFYEQYF. In DNA form, the CDR3 reads TGCAGTGCTAGAGTCCCCGGGACAGGGTTTTACGAGCAGTACTTC.

This clonotype has only a few counts. The V call is TRBV27, the J call TRBJ2-5; D not certain. The germline CDR1 and CDR2 sequences are MNHEY and SMNVEV (reference sequence). The CDR3 is made up of 14 amino acids. V lost 3 bases to trimming and J lost 2 bases, with 10 bases between them. CDR3 nucleotides: TGTGCCAGCAGTTTTGGGCAGACACAAGAGACCCAGTACTTC. Its translation is CASSFGQTQETQYF.

V usage is TRBV18 and J usage is TRBJ2-7; no definite D call. V lost 3 bases and J lost 5, with 11 bases in between. This CDR3 has 13 residues. Looked up from germline, CDR1 is KGHSH and CDR2 is LQKENI. Written as DNA, the CDR3 is TGTGCCAGCTCACCCCCGCCCGGTCACGAGCAGTACTTC. It translates to CASSPPPGHEQYF.